Presented here are 18 T cell receptor beta chains from one specimen sequenced in a study of T cell repertoires in cytomegalovirus infection. For these TCRs, the target antigens are not known. TCRdb independently ran MiXCR on the reads; one entry per CDR3 protein. The table includes 60,000 to 85,000 distinct CDR3 sequences, 20% to 25% detected once. Sample: PBMCs, sequenced either directly or after in vitro stimulation (not recorded which). Source of these receptors: a human donor in good health (CMV status not recorded). Some clones in this sample may be carry-over from other donors' samples.

This clonotype was observed a few times. The gene calls are TRBV7-6 and TRBJ2-5, with D possibly matching TRBD2 (6 bases). CDR1 and CDR2 from the germline V gene are SGHVS and FNYEAQ. V lost 7 bases, J lost 4 bases, and 10 bases lay in between. This CDR3 comprises 12 residues. CDR3 nucleotides: TGTGCCAGCACCGCAGCGGGAGAGACCCAGTACTTC. It translates to CASTAAGETQYF. The variable domain in full, completed from reference TRBV7-6 and TRBJ2-5, reads GAGVSQSPRYKVTKRGQDVALRCDPISGHVSLYWYRQALGQGPEFLTYFNYEAQQDKSGLPNDRFSAERPEGSISTLTIQRTEQRDSAMYRCASTAAGETQYFGPGTRLLVL.

This clonotype showed up just a few times. The chain uses TRBV20-1 and TRBJ2-7; weak D call: TRBD1 (6 bases). The germline V gene encodes CDR1 DFQATT and CDR2 SNEGSKA (reference sequence). Trimming pared 6 bases from V and 2 bases from J, leaving 11 bases between. The CDR3 length is 12 residues. Written as DNA, the CDR3 is TGCAGTGCAGACAGGCCCCCCTACGAGCAGTACTTC. Translation gives CSADRPPYEQYF.

This chain joins TRBV5-8 and TRBJ1-2; tentative D call: TRBD1 (5 bases). This CDR3 contains 14 residues. Trimming took off 4 bases at V and 3 bases at J, with 13 bases between the two ends. Germline V gene data show CDR1 as SGHTS and CDR2 as YDEGEE. The CDR3 loop is CASSAQGGDYGYTF. In nucleotides, the CDR3 is TGTGCCAGCAGCGCCCAGGGAGGTGACTATGGCTACACCTTC.

This sequence joins TRBV7-6 and TRBJ1-3; D is unclear. The CDR3 extends over 13 amino acids. CDR1 SGHVS and CDR2 FNYEAQ come from the germline V gene. V was cut by 5 bases and J by 5 bases, with 10 bases left in between. The CDR3 here is CASSELTRNTIYF. The CDR3 nucleotides are TGTGCCAGCAGCGAATTAACCCGAAACACCATATATTTT. The complete variable domain, with remaining parts taken from reference TRBV7-6 and TRBJ1-3, reads GAGVSQSPRYKVTKRGQDVALRCDPISGHVSLYWYRQALGQGPEFLTYFNYEAQQDKSGLPNDRFSAERPEGSISTLTIQRTEQRDSAMYRCASSELTRNTIYFGEGSWLTVV.

This rearrangement joins TRBV10-3 to TRBJ2-3; no clear D. The germline V gene encodes CDR1 ENHRY and CDR2 SYGVKD. The CDR3 is 14 amino acids. V was shortened by 3 bases and J by 4 bases, with 11 bases between the two germline ends. The CDR3 loop reads CAISDSFYADTQYF. The CDR3 coding sequence is TGTGCCATCAGTGACAGCTTTTACGCAGATACGCAGTATTTT.

This clonotype was observed many times. The rearrangement uses TRBV7-2 and TRBJ1-5; a weak D match, TRBD1 (6 bases). From germline, CDR1 is SGHTA and CDR2 FQGNSA. This CDR3 has 14 residues. V gave up 3 bases and J gave up 7 bases, with 13 bases separating them. CDR3 sequence reads: CASSFDPGVQPQHF. Written as DNA, the CDR3 is TGTGCCAGCAGCTTCGACCCAGGGGTCCAGCCCCAGCATTTT.

This clonotype was seen many times. This chain links TRBV12-3 or TRBV12-4 with TRBJ2-7, with 8 positions matching TRBD1. The CDR3 contains 13 residues. Trimming removed 6 bases from V and 3 bases from J; junction bases left unmatched: 4. The CDR3: CASRSGQGYEQYF. CDR3 nucleotide sequence: TGTGCCAGCAGATCAGGACAGGGCTACGAGCAGTACTTC.

For this clonotype: A much larger clonotype is one base distant, so this may be a read error. The chain combines TRBV7-2 with TRBJ1-2; a weak D match, TRBD2 (5 bases). The DNA matches TRBJ2-1 better at its end, which makes the J call doubtful. Germline CDR1 and CDR2: SGHTA and FQGNSA. The length of the CDR3 is 12 residues. The CDR3 sequence is CASSEAPRGQFF. CDR3 DNA: TGTGCCAGCAGCGAAGCACCCCGGGGACAGTTCTTC.

The chain carries TRBV7-2 and TRBJ2-3; D is unresolved. CDR3 length: 12 residues. Germline V lookup: CDR1 SGHTA, CDR2 FQGNSA. Trimming left V 3 bases short and J 6 bases short, with 7 bases between. This chain's CDR3 is CASSFYRDTQYF. CDR3 DNA sequence: TGTGCCAGCAGCTTCTACCGGGATACGCAGTATTTT.

The V call is TRBV20-1, the J call TRBJ2-6; D is uncertain. V was shortened by 5 bases and J by 0 bases, with 11 bases between the two germline ends. CDR3 size: 15 residues. Germline CDR1 reads DFQATT; CDR2 reads SNEGSKA (reference sequence). The CDR3 loop reads CSARRADSGANVLTF. The CDR3 coding sequence is TGCAGTGCTCGACGGGCGGACTCTGGGGCCAACGTCCTGACTTTC.

This clonotype was detected a few times. The CDR3 here is CASSWGGNTIYF. CDR3 in DNA: TGTGCCAGCAGTTGGGGTGGAAACACCATATATTTT. This chain joins TRBV12-3 or TRBV12-4 and TRBJ1-3; D is uncertain. This CDR3 is 12 amino acids long. V lost 4 bases, J lost 3 bases, and 4 bases lay in between.

This sequence joins TRBV18 and TRBJ2-1; 12 nucleotides align to TRBD1. V shed 6 bases and J 5 bases; nucleotides not matched to a gene: 5. CDR1 and CDR2 (germline): KGHSH, LQKENI. The length of the CDR3 is 15 residues. CDR3 bases: TGTGCCAGCTCCACCCGGGACAGGGGGCACAATGAGCAGTTCTTC. Encoded protein: CASSTRDRGHNEQFF.

The chain links TRBV7-8 to TRBJ1-3; no reliable D call. There are 14 residues in the CDR3. Germline V CDR1 and CDR2: SGHVS, FQNEAQ. Trimming stripped 2 bases from V and 0 bases from J, with 5 bases between. CDR3 protein: CASSLWFSGNTIYF. The DNA for the CDR3 is TGTGCCAGCAGCTTATGGTTCTCTGGAAACACCATATATTTT.

This clonotype has a count of ten or more. The chain carries TRBV7-2 and TRBJ2-5; D possibly corresponds to TRBD1 (5 bases). V was clipped by 0 bases and J by 3 bases, with 11 bases between them. Germline loops: CDR1 SGHTA, CDR2 FQGNSA. CDR3 size: 15 residues. The CDR3 nucleotides read TGTGCCAGCAGCTTAGCGGGCAGGGTAGAAGAGACCCAGTACTTC. This codes for CASSLAGRVEETQYF.

V and J are TRBV24-1 and TRBJ1-1, with TRBD1 as a possible D gene (5 bases). Germline CDR1 and CDR2: KGHDR and SFDVKD. Trimming shortened V by 4 bases and J by 1 base, and 12 bases separated the two germline ends. The CDR3 runs to 15 residues. The CDR3 coding sequence is TGTGCCACCAGTGACTCAGGGTTTACGAACACTGAAGCTTTCTTT. This translates into CATSDSGFTNTEAFF.

The V and J genes are TRBV29-1 and TRBJ1-2; no clear D. Trimming shortened V by 1 base and J by 5 bases, and 14 bases separated the two germline ends. The CDR3 sequence is 14 residues long. CDR1 is SQVTM, CDR2 ANQGSEA, per germline. The CDR3 here is CSVEADALEYGYTF. CDR3 in DNA: TGCAGCGTTGAAGCGGACGCCTTAGAATATGGCTACACCTTC.

This clonotype was counted many times. This chain links TRBV12-3 or TRBV12-4 with TRBJ2-1, with TRBD2 matching over 10 bases. V dropped 4 bases and J dropped 4; count of bases not matched to a gene: 7. This CDR3 contains 16 residues. CDR3 loop: CASSSPRTSGYNEQFF. The CDR3 DNA follows: TGTGCCAGCAGTTCCCCGAGGACTAGCGGTTACAATGAGCAGTTCTTC.

CDR3 protein: CASSSITKTGAPGYTF. CDR3 DNA sequence: TGTGCCAGTAGTAGTATTACCAAAACAGGGGCCCCCGGCTACACCTTC. The J gene is TRBJ1-2, the V gene TRBV19; 7 bases fit TRBD1. Germline V gene sequence: CDR1 LNHDA, CDR2 SQIVND (reference sequence). This CDR3 spans 16 amino acids. The trim removed 4 bases at V and 8 bases at J, leaving 16 bases unmatched.